The 22 T cell receptor beta chains listed next were all sequenced from one sample in a study of Ad26.COV2.S vaccination and SARS-CoV-2 variants. Documented treatment: roughly 18 received Ad26.COV2.S at low or high dose, single or two shots; 5 received placebo; per-sample allocation not given. Vaccine and placebo recipients were sampled on day 63 after the first injection. Measured with immunoSEQ multiplex PCR; TCRdb has only the in-frame clones, and not every one. The table has approximately 280,000 clones, about 87% seen once. The sample consisted of peripheral blood, taken in a trial of Ad26.COV2.S vaccine versus placebo. The receptors were sampled from a person aged 18 to 59 who received the Ad26.COV2.S COVID-19 vaccine or a placebo.

This chain links TRBV2 with TRBJ2-1, with 11 bases identical to TRBD2. J lost 4 bases, V lost 6 bases, and 5 bases had no gene match. CDR1 is SNHLY, CDR2 FYNNEI, per germline. This CDR3 comprises 15 residues. The CDR3 region is CASRAGTSGYNEQFF. The CDR3 DNA is TGTGCCAGCAGGGCCGGGACTAGCGGTTACAATGAGCAGTTCTTC.

The chain employs TRBV5-6 and TRBJ2-7; weak D call: TRBD1 (6 bases). CDR1 and CDR2 from the germline V gene are SGHDT and YYEEEE. The CDR3 runs 16 residues. V shed 1 base and J shed 0 bases, with 14 bases lying between them. The CDR3 nucleotides are TGTGCCAGCAGCTTGTCCGTACTAGGGGGCTCCTACGAGCAGTACTTC. Translation gives CASSLSVLGGSYEQYF.

The V and J genes are TRBV5-4 and TRBJ2-7; TRBD1 might be the D (5 bases). V was clipped by 4 bases and J by 2 bases, with 13 bases between them. Germline assignment: CDR1 SGHNT and CDR2 YYREEE (reference sequence). The CDR3 contains 14 residues. CDR3 in DNA: TGTGCCAGCAGCGGGCAGGGTCCTACCTACGAGCAGTACTTC. Translating gives CASSGQGPTYEQYF.

In its sample, this clone was seen once. Other DNA sequences in this specimen translate into the identical CDR3. The chain recombines TRBV5-1 with TRBJ1-1; D not resolved. This CDR3 region has 14 residues. Trimming shortened V by 2 bases and J by 1 base, and 9 bases separated the two germline ends. Germline V lookup: CDR1 SGHRS, CDR2 YFSETQ. The CDR3 nucleotides read TGCGCCAGCAGCTTTGGCAGAGAGAACACTGAAGCTTTCTTT. The encoded protein is CASSFGRENTEAFF.

Turning to this clone: Other DNA variants within this sample encode the same CDR3. The chain is built from TRBV7-2 and TRBJ2-2; possibly TRBD2 for D (6 bases). The CDR3 consists of 14 residues. Deletions cut 3 bases from V and 3 bases from J, with 8 bases between. Germline V lookup: CDR1 SGHTA, CDR2 FQGNSA. The CDR3 region is CASSLGGYTGELFF. The CDR3 nucleotides are TGTGCCAGCAGCTTGGGAGGATACACCGGGGAGCTGTTTTTT.

This sequence joins TRBV6-6 and TRBJ2-1; 9 bases match TRBD2. This CDR3 is built from 15 residues. Germline V gene sequence: CDR1 MNHNY, CDR2 SVGAGI (reference sequence). With 6 bases clipped from V and 2 bases from J, the junction kept 5 bases outside the gene matches. The CDR3 coding sequence is TGTGCCAGCAGATTAGCGGGAGCGACCTACAATGAGCAGTTCTTC. Translation: CASRLAGATYNEQFF.

The rearrangement uses TRBV5-1 and TRBJ1-2, with 7 bases identical to TRBD1. Germline values: CDR1 SGHRS, CDR2 YFSETQ. V was pared by 0 bases and J by 7 bases, with 3 bases of the junction left unmatched. The CDR3 is 13 amino acids. The CDR3 coding sequence is TGCGCCAGCAGCTTGGGGACAGGCGGTGGCTACACCTTC. Translating it yields CASSLGTGGGYTF.

This rearrangement joins TRBV20-1 to TRBJ1-2, with D unresolved. CDR3 size: 12 residues. Trimming left V 3 bases short and J 2 bases short, with 7 bases between. Germline V gives CDR1 DFQATT, CDR2 SNEGSKA (reference sequence). CDR3 sequence: CSASPENYGYTF. Written as DNA, the CDR3 is TGCAGTGCTAGTCCGGAGAACTATGGCTACACCTTC.

As for this clone: The germline gene is not matched at one end of the junction; a read error may be the cause. The genes are TRBV3-1 (or the pseudogene TRBV3-2) and TRBJ2-2; possible D gene TRBD2, 6 bases. Germline loops: CDR1 LGHDT, CDR2 YNNKEL (reference sequence). CDR3 length equals 15 residues. For the CDR3, the DNA is TGTGTCAGCAGCCAAGATCGTGACTGGACTAAGGAGCTGTTTTTT. Protein product: CVSSQDRDWTKELFF.

The V gene is TRBV19, the J gene TRBJ1-1; D is undetermined. This CDR3 is 13 amino acids long. V was clipped by 2 bases and J by 0 bases, with 4 bases between them. CDR1 is LNHDA, CDR2 SQIVND, per germline (reference sequence). CDR3 residues: CASSITMNTEAFF. CDR3 coding DNA: TGTGCCAGTAGTATAACCATGAACACTGAAGCTTTCTTT.

The chain uses TRBV19 and TRBJ2-2; D may be TRBD1 (5 bases). Trimming pared 6 bases from V and 5 bases from J, leaving 16 bases between. Germline V CDR1 and CDR2: LNHDA, SQIVND (reference sequence). The CDR3 sequence is 15 residues long. The CDR3 spells CASSPQGWRTGELFF. Written as DNA, the CDR3 is TGTGCCAGTAGCCCTCAGGGATGGCGGACCGGGGAGCTGTTTTTT.

This chain links TRBV7-9 with TRBJ1-2; 10 bases fit TRBD1. This CDR3 is built from 13 residues. The V segment lost 5 bases and the J segment 7 bases; nucleotides outside the gene matches: 4. Germline V gene data show CDR1 as SEHNR and CDR2 as FQNEAQ (reference sequence). CDR3 region: CASSPRQGAGYTF. The CDR3 DNA reads as TGTGCCAGCAGCCCCCGACAGGGGGCTGGCTACACCTTC.

This clone was found once. This chain joins TRBV3-1 (or the pseudogene TRBV3-2) and TRBJ2-2; D gene ambiguous. Per the germline V gene, CDR1 is LGHDT and CDR2 is YNNKEL (reference sequence). V was pared by 4 bases and J by 6 bases, with 12 bases between. This CDR3 is 14 amino acids long. The CDR3 DNA follows: TGTGCCAGCAGCCCCACACGACGTGCCGGGGAGCTGTTTTTT. It encodes CASSPTRRAGELFF.

The V gene is TRBV4-2, the J gene TRBJ2-3, with D possibly being TRBD2 (6 bases). V lost 4 bases to trimming and J lost 5 bases, with 13 bases between them. This CDR3 is 14 amino acids long. Germline CDR1 LGHNA, CDR2 YNFKEQ. CDR3 in amino acids: CASSPGTDKDTQYF. CDR3 coding DNA: TGTGCCAGCAGCCCGGGGACTGATAAAGATACGCAGTATTTT.

The chain couples TRBV28 to TRBJ1-1; a weak D match, TRBD1 (5 bases). The germline V and J ends were trimmed by 3 bases and 4 bases, with 12 bases remaining between them. Germline V gives CDR1 MDHEN, CDR2 SYDVKM. This CDR3 has 14 amino acids. Written as DNA, the CDR3 is TGTGCCAGCAGTTTTTCAGGGTTGGTCACTGAAGCTTTCTTT. Protein product: CASSFSGLVTEAFF.

Comments on this clone: The same CDR3 arises from other DNA sequences in this sample as well. This sequence joins TRBV7-2 and TRBJ1-6; tentatively, D is TRBD1 (6 bases). Germline V CDR1 and CDR2: SGHTA, FQGNSA. The CDR3 is 15 residues long. The V and J ends lost 2 bases and 5 bases respectively, with 10 bases between them. In DNA form, the CDR3 reads TGTGCCAGCAGCTTACGGGACATAGATAATTCACCCCTCCACTTT. It codes for CASSLRDIDNSPLHF.

V and J are TRBV4-1 and TRBJ2-7; 10 bases are shared with TRBD1. The CDR3 is 13 residues long. The ends lost 6 bases at V and 3 bases at J; junction bases unmatched: 2. Germline-derived CDR1 and CDR2 are MGHRA and YSYEKL. As DNA, the CDR3 is TGCGCCAGCAGACGGACAGGGGGCTACGAGCAGTACTTC. Amino acids: CASRRTGGYEQYF.

This rearrangement joins TRBV18 to TRBJ2-3; TRBD2 is a possible D gene (6 bases). V lost 5 bases and J lost 1, with 7 bases in between. Germline values: CDR1 KGHSH, CDR2 LQKENI. This CDR3 is built from 13 residues. The CDR3 DNA reads TGTGCCAGCTCAGCTAGCGGCACAGATACGCAGTATTTT. Translation: CASSASGTDTQYF.

The rearrangement uses TRBV3-1 (or the pseudogene TRBV3-2) and TRBJ1-2; D is possibly TRBD1 (5 bases). Germline V gives CDR1 LGHDT, CDR2 YNNKEL (reference sequence). The CDR3 sequence is 12 residues long. The V gene lost 3 bases and the J gene lost 8 bases, with 10 bases spanning the gap. The CDR3 nucleotides read TGTGCCAGCAGCCAGGGACCCGACGGCTACACCTTC. Translating it yields CASSQGPDGYTF.

This chain links TRBV15 with TRBJ2-1; D possibly corresponds to TRBD2 (6 bases). Trimming shortened V by 5 bases and J by 5 bases, and 16 bases separated the two germline ends. The CDR3 covers 15 residues. Germline CDR1 LNHNV, CDR2 YYDKDF (reference sequence). As DNA, the CDR3 is TGTGCCACCAGCCCCCGGAGATTAGCGGACAATGAGCAGTTCTTC. Translated, it gives CATSPRRLADNEQFF.

V is TRBV20-1 and J is TRBJ1-5; tentatively, D is TRBD1 (5 bases). The CDR3 is 14 residues long. Looked up from germline, CDR1 is DFQATT and CDR2 is SNEGSKA (reference sequence). The V and J ends lost 3 bases and 2 bases respectively, with 11 bases between them. CDR3 DNA: TGCAGTGCTAGTGGGGGTGAACGCAATCAGCCCCAGCATTTT. It specifies CSASGGERNQPQHF.

This chain joins TRBV6-1 and TRBJ2-7; D gene unclear. Trimming shortened V by 0 bases and J by 2 bases, and 17 bases separated the two germline ends. This CDR3 is 17 amino acids long. Germline V gene lookup returns CDR1 MNHNS and CDR2 SASEGT. CDR3 sequence reads: CASSEALVSSLPYEQYF. CDR3 nucleotide sequence: TGTGCCAGCAGTGAAGCATTGGTTTCTAGTTTACCCTACGAGCAGTACTTC.